This section outlines one T cell receptor (beta chain) sequence together with its context. This sample was taken from a study of blood T cell repertoires in COVID-19. Study summary: From the United States, Italy and Spain came samples of acute and convalescent COVID-19. T cells, B-cell-depleted T cells, or PBMCs provided the cDNA or gDNA that served as material.

As processed by the authors: From reference gene primer amplification, estimates of nucleated cell counts were derived. Clones were read by immunoSEQ multiplex PCR, and TCRdb kept only the in-frame ones, dropping some. V, J and clone size reflect that table, while D and trimming were determined from the DNA. Of approximately 250,000 clones listed, over 90% were seen once; the top ten hold 0.8% to 0.95%. CDR3 length: 15 amino acids. Germline assignment: CDR1 SGHKS and CDR2 YYEKEE (reference sequence). Losses at the gene ends were 0 bases for V and 2 bases for J; bases not matched to a gene: 3. The chain recombines TRBV5-5 with TRBJ2-7; 9 nucleotides align to TRBD1. The receptor was isolated from a man younger than 40 with COVID-19, enrolled during active disease. Sequencing was performed on peripheral blood. The CDR3 nucleotides read TGTGCCAGCAGCTTGGGGACAGGGGTAACCTACGAGCAGTACTTC. This gives the protein CASSLGTGVTYEQYF.